This record covers a single T cell receptor beta chain. This entry is derived from a study of sequential checkpoint blockade in melanoma. Libraries were prepared by immunoSEQ multiplex PCR; TCRdb keeps only in-frame clonotypes and omits some of them. Of tens of thousands of clones detected, roughly 86% appear once; the ten largest clones hold less than 7%. Treatment defined: randomized to nivolumab then ipilimumab (arm A) or the reverse (arm B). Live CD3+CD8+ CD19− CD56− cells were sorted from PBMCs. This TCR derives from a human donor with melanoma. The sample here was CD8+ T cells sorted from blood (inferred from file names), taken from a patient given nivolumab and ipilimumab in sequence.

CDR3: CASSGGAGYNEQFF. DNA for the CDR3: TGCGCCAGTAGCGGGGGGGCCGGGTACAATGAGCAGTTCTTC. The rearrangement links TRBV4-1 to TRBJ2-1, with TRBD2 matching over 11 bases. Germline CDR1 and CDR2: MGHRA and YSYEKL. The ends lost 9 bases at V and 4 bases at J; junction bases unmatched: 5. The CDR3 covers 14 residues.